What follows are 15 T cell receptor beta chains derived from one specimen sequenced in a study of T cell responses to AZD1222 COVID-19 vaccine. Clones were sequenced by immunoSEQ multiplex PCR, and TCRdb holds only the in-frame ones, with some missing. The sample holds roughly 80,000 clones; approximately 85% are singletons and the top ten take roughly 5%. The material was peripheral blood, obtained on day 0 of MenACWY control vaccination. The receptor set was obtained from an adult in good health.

The chain employs TRBV5-1 and TRBJ2-7, with TRBD1 matching 7 bases. The CDR3 covers 15 residues. V lost 3 bases to trimming and J lost 3 bases; unmatched junction nucleotides: 9. Per germline, CDR1 SGHRS and CDR2 YFSETQ. The DNA for the CDR3 is TGCGCCAGCAGCTATACCGGGACAGCAAACTACGAGCAGTACTTC. Its translation is CASSYTGTANYEQYF.

The CDR3 here is CASSVARHPPSYGYTF. CDR3 sequence (DNA): TGTGCCAGCAGCGTTGCCAGACACCCCCCTAGCTATGGCTACACCTTC. V gene TRBV9 combines with J gene TRBJ1-2; D uncertain. The CDR3 consists of 16 residues. The V end was cut by 2 bases, the J end by 4 bases, with 18 bases between. Germline V gene lookup returns CDR1 SGDLS and CDR2 YYNGEE. The full variable domain, with the rest looked up from reference TRBV9 and TRBJ1-2, is DSGVTQTPKHLITATGQRVTLRCSPRSGDLSVYWYQQSLDQGLQFLIQYYNGEERAKGNILERFSAQQFPDLHSELNLSSLELGDSALYFCASSVARHPPSYGYTFGSGTRLTVV.

The chain has TRBV19 and TRBJ1-1; D gene ambiguous. Germline CDR1 LNHDA, CDR2 SQIVND (reference sequence). V gave up 5 bases and J gave up 7 bases, with 17 bases separating them. This CDR3 contains 14 residues. In DNA form, the CDR3 reads TGTGCCAGTAGTGCGGCAGGTGGTCGGAGTGAAGCTTTCTTT. It specifies CASSAAGGRSEAFF.

V usage is TRBV10-3 and J usage is TRBJ1-6; D call uncertain. CDR1 and CDR2 (germline): ENHRY, SYGVKD. V shed 0 bases and J shed 6 bases, with 12 bases lying between them. This CDR3 region has 16 residues. CDR3 protein: CAISESWGIGNSPLHF. CDR3 nucleotide sequence: TGTGCCATCAGTGAGTCTTGGGGAATTGGTAATTCACCCCTCCACTTT.

This clone was seen more than once but under ten times. The chain combines TRBV11-2 with TRBJ2-7; D gene unclear. Germline V gives CDR1 SGHAT, CDR2 FQNNGV. This CDR3 spans 13 amino acids. Trimming cost V 1 base and J 7 bases, with 11 bases left between them. CDR3 nucleotide sequence: TGTGCCAGCAGCTTAGGTGAGCGTGGGGAGCAGTACTTC. This translates into CASSLGERGEQYF. Based on the CDR3 plus reference TRBV11-2 and TRBJ2-7, the full variable domain is EAGVAQSPRYKIIEKRQSVAFWCNPISGHATLYWYQQILGQGPKLLIQFQNNGVVDDSQLPKDRFSAERLKGVDSTLKIQPAKLEDSAVYLCASSLGERGEQYFGPGTRLTVT.

The gene calls are TRBV3-1 (or the pseudogene TRBV3-2) and TRBJ1-2, with D maybe TRBD1 (6 bases). Trimming took off 4 bases at V and 0 bases at J, with 12 bases between the two ends. Germline V gene data show CDR1 as LGHDT and CDR2 as YNNKEL (reference sequence). This CDR3 has 15 amino acids. The CDR3 nucleotides are TGTGCCAGCAGCCCATCCGGGACATCTAACTATGGCTACACCTTC. Protein: CASSPSGTSNYGYTF.

This clone was seen once. V and J are TRBV11-1 and TRBJ2-7; no definite D call. V gave up 3 bases and J gave up 6 bases, with 9 bases separating them. Germline V gives CDR1 SGHAT, CDR2 FQDESV (reference sequence). CDR3 length: 12 amino acids. DNA for the CDR3: TGTGCCAGCAGCTTGACTCTCGGCGAGCAGTACTTC. This codes for CASSLTLGEQYF.

The gene calls are TRBV10-3 and TRBJ1-3, with D hard to call. The CDR3 runs to 14 residues. The V and J ends lost 3 bases and 1 base respectively, with 7 bases between them. Germline loops: CDR1 ENHRY, CDR2 SYGVKD. CDR3 coding DNA: TGTGCCATCAGTGAAATAAGGTCTGGAAACACCATATATTTT. This translates into CAISEIRSGNTIYF.

The chain recombines TRBV18 with TRBJ1-6; no firm D call. Trimming stripped 3 bases from V and 0 bases from J, with 12 bases between. Germline loops: CDR1 KGHSH, CDR2 LQKENI. CDR3 size: 17 residues. The CDR3: CASSPETGSSYNSPLHF. The CDR3 DNA follows: TGTGCCAGCTCACCCGAGACGGGGAGCTCCTATAATTCACCCCTCCACTTT. Full variable domain (rest looked up from reference TRBV18 and TRBJ1-6): NAGVMQNPRHLVRRRGQEARLRCSPMKGHSHVYWYRQLPEEGLKFMVYLQKENIIDESGMPKERFSAEFPKEGPSILRIQQVVRGDSAAYFCASSPETGSSYNSPLHFGNGTRLTVT.

The V call is TRBV6-1, the J call TRBJ1-4; D not certain. Trimming took off 5 bases at V and 0 bases at J, with 13 bases between the two ends. This CDR3 is 16 amino acids long. Germline CDR1 MNHNS, CDR2 SASEGT. In DNA, the CDR3 is TGTGCCAGCAGTCAAGATGACGGTGCAACTAATGAAAAACTGTTTTTT. It codes for CASSQDDGATNEKLFF.

This clone has only one observation. The rearrangement links TRBV20-1 to TRBJ2-2; the match to TRBD1 covers 8 bases. Unmatched junction bases numbered 2, after V lost 5 bases and J lost 9 bases. The CDR3 is made up of 11 amino acids. CDR1 DFQATT and CDR2 SNEGSKA come from the germline V gene (reference sequence). The CDR3 DNA sequence: TGCAGTGCTGGACAGGGCCGGGAGCTGTTTTTT. Translation: CSAGQGRELFF.

The V and J genes are TRBV21-1 and TRBJ2-7; the table's TRBD2 call for D was not verified on the DNA. TRBV21-1 is a pseudogene locus. The CDR3 is made up of 19 amino acids. The CDR3 is CASTGGEHLSLFKEGEQYF. The CDR3 DNA reads TGTGCCAGCACTGGAGGAGAGCACCTCAGTCTATTTAAAGAAGGCGAGCAGTACTTC.

The chain recombines TRBV5-1 with TRBJ2-3, with TRBD2 matching 16 bases. Germline CDR1 SGHRS, CDR2 YFSETQ. J gave up 13 bases and V 4 bases, and 9 bases lay outside the gene matches. This CDR3 spans 15 amino acids. The CDR3 coding sequence is TGCGCCAGCAGCGGCGGGACTAGCGGGGGGGCAGGAAAGTATTTT. The encoded protein is CASSGGTSGGAGKYF. Using reference TRBV5-1 and TRBJ2-3 for the parts outside the CDR3, the full variable domain is KAGVTQTPRYLIKTRGQQVTLSCSPISGHRSVSWYQQTPGQGLQFLFEYFSETQRNKGNFPGRFSGRQFSNSRSEMNVSTLELGDSALYLCASSGGTSGGAGKYFGPGTRLTVL.

In its sample, this clone was seen a few times. The chain employs TRBV7-9 and TRBJ1-1, with TRBD1 identical over 11 bases. The germline CDR1 and CDR2 sequences are SEHNR and FQNEAQ (reference sequence). Losses at the gene ends were 6 bases for V and 4 bases for J; bases not matched to a gene: 1. The CDR3 runs to 13 residues. This chain's CDR3 is CASRGTGGTEAFF. As DNA, the CDR3 is TGTGCCAGCAGGGGGACAGGGGGCACTGAAGCTTTCTTT.

The count of this clone is one. CDR3 nucleotides: TGTGCCAGCAGGCGGGGGACTGTCGACTATGGCTACACCTTC. Its protein product is CASRRGTVDYGYTF. The genes are TRBV7-8 and TRBJ1-2; maybe TRBD1 (5 bases). Between the trimmed V and J ends, which lost 6 bases and 3 bases, there was a span of 14 bases. CDR1 is SGHVS and CDR2 is FQNEAQ in the germline V gene. This CDR3 has 14 residues.